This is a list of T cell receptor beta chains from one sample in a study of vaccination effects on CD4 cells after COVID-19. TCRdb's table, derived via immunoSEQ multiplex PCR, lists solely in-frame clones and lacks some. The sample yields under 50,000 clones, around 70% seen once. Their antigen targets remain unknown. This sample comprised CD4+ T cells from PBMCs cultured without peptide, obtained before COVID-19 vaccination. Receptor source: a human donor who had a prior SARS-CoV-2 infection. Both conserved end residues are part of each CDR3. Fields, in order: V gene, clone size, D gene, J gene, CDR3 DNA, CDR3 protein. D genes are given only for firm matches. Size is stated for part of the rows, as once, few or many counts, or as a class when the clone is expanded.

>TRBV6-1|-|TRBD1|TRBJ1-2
TGTGCCAGCAGTGAATGGGACAGATCAGGCTACACCTTC
CASSEWDRSGYTF
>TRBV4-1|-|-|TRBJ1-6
TGCGCCAGCAGCCAAGCACAGGAGGTCCCCCTCCACTTT
CASSQAQEVPLHF
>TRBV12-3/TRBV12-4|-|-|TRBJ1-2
TGTGCCAGCAGTTTGAGGCAGTATGGCTACACCTTC
CASSLRQYGYTF
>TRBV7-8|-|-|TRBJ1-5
TGTGCCAGCAGCTTAGCCTTTCGGGGTCAGCCCCAGCATTTT
CASSLAFRGQPQHF
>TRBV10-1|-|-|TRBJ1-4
TGCGCCAGCAGTGAGCGCAGGGTAGCAACTAATGAAAAACTGTTTTTT
CASSERRVATNEKLFF
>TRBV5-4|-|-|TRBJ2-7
TGTGCCAGCAGCTTGTCGGGGTTCTACGAGCAGTACTTC
CASSLSGFYEQYF
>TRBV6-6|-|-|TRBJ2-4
TGTGCCAGCATTGACGGCTTCAAAAACATTCAGTACTTC
CASIDGFKNIQYF
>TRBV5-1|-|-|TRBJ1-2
TGCGCCAGCAGCTTGTCCGGGACCCAATATGGCTACACCTTC
CASSLSGTQYGYTF
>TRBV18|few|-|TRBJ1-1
TGTGCCAGCTCACCCCGGGGGGGCAGGAACACTGAAGCTTTCTTT
CASSPRGGRNTEAFF
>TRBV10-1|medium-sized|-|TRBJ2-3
TGCGCCAGCAGTGAGTCGGGGCGGACTAGCACAGATACGCAGTATTTT
CASSESGRTSTDTQYF
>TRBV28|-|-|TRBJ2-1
TGTGCCAGCAGTTTTGCACTAGTCGCCAATGAGCAGTTCTTC
CASSFALVANEQFF
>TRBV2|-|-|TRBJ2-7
TGTGCCACGGGACTGCAATCCTACGAGCAGTACTTC
CATGLQSYEQYF
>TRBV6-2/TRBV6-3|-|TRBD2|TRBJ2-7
TGTGCCAGCAGCCTCCTTGGGACTAGCGGATACTACGAGCAGTACTTC
CASSLLGTSGYYEQYF
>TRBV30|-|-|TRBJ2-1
TGTGCCTGGAGTGTATTTGGTCGGGCCCGGATCGGGTTCTTC
CAWSVFGRARIGFF
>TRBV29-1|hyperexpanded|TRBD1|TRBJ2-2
TGCAGCGGGGGAACAGGGGTTGGCGGGGAGCTGTTTTTT
CSGGTGVGGELFF
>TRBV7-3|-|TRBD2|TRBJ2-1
TGTGCCAGCAGCTTAGCGGGAGGGCCGTGGGATGAGCAGTTCTTC
CASSLAGGPWDEQFF
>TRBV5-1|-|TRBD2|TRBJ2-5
TGCGCCAGCAGCTTAGGGACTAGCGGGGGGTTAGAAGAGACCCAGTACTTC
CASSLGTSGGLEETQYF
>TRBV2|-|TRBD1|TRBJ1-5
TGTGCCAGCAGCGGACAGGTTGGGTCTCAGCCCCAGCATTTT
CASSGQVGSQPQHF
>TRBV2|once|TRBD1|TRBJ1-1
TGTGCCAGCAGTGGAGGGACAGGCCCTCTATCTGAAGCTTTCTTT
CASSGGTGPLSEAFF
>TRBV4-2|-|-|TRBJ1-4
TGTGCCAGCAGCCTTCAAAGAGGGGCTAATGAAAAACTGTTTTTT
CASSLQRGANEKLFF
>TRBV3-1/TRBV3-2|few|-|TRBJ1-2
TGTGCCAGCAGCCAAGATTGGGGGGGTGGCTACACCTTC
CASSQDWGGGYTF
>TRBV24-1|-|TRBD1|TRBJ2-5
TGTGCCACCAGTGACCGGCCAAGGGGGCGGGAGACCCAGTACTTC
CATSDRPRGRETQYF
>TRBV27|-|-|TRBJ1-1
TGTGCCAGCAGCCCTAGGGGAGGGACTGACACTGAAGCTTTCTTT
CASSPRGGTDTEAFF
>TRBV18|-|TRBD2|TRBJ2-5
TGTGCCAGCTCACCAAGGACTAGCGGGGAGGTGGAGACCCAGTACTTC
CASSPRTSGEVETQYF
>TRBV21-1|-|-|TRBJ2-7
TGTGCCAGCAGCACCTTTAGACAGCCTCCCCACGAGCAGTACTTC
CASSTFRQPPHEQYF
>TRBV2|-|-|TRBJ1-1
TGTGCCAGCAGTCGGAAGGTTCAGAACACTGAAGCTTTCTTT
CASSRKVQNTEAFF
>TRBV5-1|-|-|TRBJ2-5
TGCGCCAGCAGCTTGGACCGGAGGGAGACCCAGTACTTC
CASSLDRRETQYF